This record concerns one T cell receptor (beta chain) sequence. Antigen unknown. This specimen belongs to a study of blood T cells in healthy people across ages. Study results and caveats: Any conclusive comparison of naive versus antigen-experienced cells was prevented by using unsorted PBMCs.

Sample-barcoded 5' priming and a J-beta primer mix drove a second PCR of about 6 to 12 cycles. Each sample yielded at least 2.5 million CDR3-containing paired-end reads. TCRdb independently ran MiXCR on the 5' RACE reads; one entry per CDR3 protein. This table has more than 450,000 distinct CDR3 sequences, 27% appearing once. Germline values: CDR1 MNHEY, CDR2 SMNVEV (reference sequence). The CDR3 totals 15 residues. V lost 3 bases and J lost 1, with 11 bases in between. All donors came from Russia, were Caucasian and healthy, and spanned ages roughly 6 to 100. In addition, the sample was reused for a study of T cells of mothers and their children.

This receptor was identified in a boy aged 2 to 10 in good health. Input material: blood. This sequence joins TRBV27 and TRBJ2-3, with a tentative D call TRBD1 (6 bases). This CDR3 reads CASSFRDTRTDTQYF. The CDR3 DNA follows: TGTGCCAGCAGTTTCCGGGACACCCGCACAGATACGCAGTATTTT.